These 2 T cell receptor beta chains came from one sample sequenced in a study of patients and donors after allogeneic stem cell transplantation. TCRdb reprocessed the RT-PCR reads with MiXCR, giving one entry per CDR3 protein. Found here are over 400,000 distinct CDR3 sequences, around 16% of them singletons; the top ten hold around 7.9%. The sample consisted of blood, either unsorted or a sorted T cell fraction (not recorded which). Every receptor here comes from a human donor who was either an allogeneic HSCT recipient or a stem cell or donor lymphocyte infusion donor (not recorded which). It is not recorded whose cells these are; they may come from a transplant donor.

This clonotype occurred a few times. An end of the junction differs from the germline gene, which may be a read error. The J gene is TRBJ2-7, the V gene TRBV14, with TRBD1 identical over 9 bases. The CDR3 loop spans 13 amino acids. Germline V lookup: CDR1 SGHDN, CDR2 FVKESK. CDR3 sequence reads: CASSQRVWDRVHF. The CDR3 DNA follows: TGTGCCAGCAGCCAAAGAGTCTGGGACAGGGTTCACTTC.

This chain joins TRBV12-3 or TRBV12-4 and TRBJ2-2; D may be TRBD1 (5 bases). Trimming shortened V by 3 bases and J by 5 bases, and 10 bases separated the two germline ends. CDR3 length: 14 residues. CDR3 residues: CASSFIQATGELFF. In DNA form, the CDR3 reads TGTGCCAGCAGTTTTATACAGGCGACCGGGGAGCTGTTTTTT.